These 4 T cell receptor beta chains were all obtained from the same sample, sequenced in a study of cytomegalovirus exposure and HLA in healthy donors. PCR primers comprised 60 Vbeta and 13 Jbeta primers. Using immunoSEQ multiplex PCR, the repertoire was profiled, and TCRdb retains in-frame clones only, with some absent. This table holds more than 70,000 clones, approximately 80% found once. The sample comprised PBMCs. The receptors shown here come from a middle-aged man in good health and CMV-seronegative.

The rearrangement uses TRBV28 and TRBJ1-6; D unresolved. Trimming shortened V by 10 bases and J by 3 bases, and 4 bases separated the two germline ends. The CDR3 length is 11 residues. From germline, CDR1 is MDHEN and CDR2 SYDVKM. The CDR3 DNA sequence: TGTGCCAACAACTATAATTCACCCCTCCACTTT. Protein sequence: CANNYNSPLHF.

The J gene is TRBJ2-7, the V gene TRBV30; 10 nucleotides align to TRBD1. Germline V CDR1 and CDR2: GTSNPN, SVGIG (reference sequence). The CDR3 is 13 amino acids. The V gene end was trimmed by 5 bases and the J gene end by 6 bases; junction bases not matched to a gene: 7. CDR3 residues: CAWRRDRGGEQYF. As DNA, the CDR3 is TGTGCCTGGCGCCGGGACAGGGGTGGCGAGCAGTACTTC.

The chain employs TRBV9 and TRBJ1-2, with a possible D match to TRBD1 (5 bases). Trimming took off 0 bases at V and 7 bases at J, with 16 bases between the two ends. Germline loops: CDR1 SGDLS, CDR2 YYNGEE. CDR3 length equals 15 residues. CDR3 loop: CASSVETRRGRGYTF. The CDR3 nucleotides read TGTGCCAGCAGCGTAGAGACCCGGAGGGGTCGTGGCTACACCTTC.

V gene TRBV6-5 combines with J gene TRBJ1-5; D perhaps matches TRBD1 (5 bases). V gave up 2 bases and J gave up 6 bases, with 11 bases separating them. This CDR3 is 14 amino acids long. Germline V gene data show CDR1 as MNHEY and CDR2 as SVGAGI. CDR3 loop: CASSYTRDSQPQHF. The CDR3 DNA reads TGTGCCAGCAGTTACACCCGGGACTCTCAGCCCCAGCATTTT.